This TCR beta chain was found in a study of tumor-infiltrating lymphocytes in primary liver carcinoma. This CDR3 comprises 18 residues. The V end lost 5 bases, the J end lost 0 bases, and 22 bases lay between the germline ends. The germline CDR1 and CDR2 sequences are SGHTA and FQGNSA. This clonotype was detected many times. Both RNA and DNA were isolated together from about 21-30 mg of bulk tissue that had not been sorted. TCR beta cDNA was reverse-transcribed from 500 to 550 ng of total RNA. The reaction used a constant-region primer and ProtoScript II reverse transcriptase. It was through three nested multiplex PCR rounds of slightly modified ARM-PCR that TCR beta libraries arose. A C-beta reverse primer was combined with TRBV1-TRBV30 forward primers in the first two PCR rounds, and each round had roughly 9 cycles. TCRdb called the multiplex PCR reads again in MiXCR, with one record for every CDR3 protein. The profile shows approximately 46,000 distinct CDR3 sequences, about 75% of them singletons.

This TCR derives from a woman in her twenties or thirties with primary liver carcinoma and hepatitis B virus infection. Sequencing was performed on tumor-adjacent normal liver tissue. This chain connects TRBV7-2 to TRBJ1-1; D might be TRBD1 (6 bases). The CDR3 DNA reads TGTGCCAGCAGCCCTCGACTGAGGGGGATGAGCATGAACACTGAAGCTTTCTTT. Translation: CASSPRLRGMSMNTEAFF.